The 27 T cell receptor beta chains given below trace back to one sample, sequenced in a study of blood T cell repertoires in COVID-19. TCRdb keeps only in-frame clones here, not all; method: immunoSEQ multiplex PCR. The table shows about 82,000 clones, with 82% occurring only once. Sequencing used peripheral blood. The receptors shown here come from a man aged 50-59 years with active or convalescent COVID-19.

The chain is built from TRBV28 and TRBJ1-2, with 8 bases identical to TRBD1. The CDR3 consists of 14 residues. J lost 5 bases, V lost 5 bases, and 7 bases had no gene match. Germline V gene lookup returns CDR1 MDHEN and CDR2 SYDVKM. DNA of the CDR3: TGTGCCAGCAGTCCAGGGGGCGGAAGATATGGCTACACCTTC. Its protein is CASSPGGGRYGYTF.

This clone was seen a handful of times. This chain uses TRBV6-2 or TRBV6-3 with TRBJ1-6; D ambiguous. The germline CDR1 and CDR2 sequences are MNHEY and SVGEGT. This CDR3 is built from 14 residues. Deletions cut 4 bases from V and 10 bases from J, with 14 bases between. The DNA for the CDR3 is TGTGCCAGCAGTTTGTTGGGCGCCGGATCACCCCTCCACTTT. Protein: CASSLLGAGSPLHF.

In its sample, this clone was seen once. V and J are TRBV2 and TRBJ2-4, with D unresolved. The CDR3 runs 11 residues. The V gene's germline CDR1 is SNHLY and CDR2 FYNNEI. The V end was cut by 5 bases, the J end by 6 bases, with 5 bases between. This chain's CDR3 is CASSPSNIQYF. The CDR3 nucleotides read TGTGCCAGCAGTCCATCAAACATTCAGTACTTC.

This clone appeared a single time. V gene TRBV19 combines with J gene TRBJ1-2; the D gene is possibly TRBD1 (5 bases). V was shortened by 5 bases and J by 7 bases, with 17 bases between the two germline ends. Germline V lookup: CDR1 LNHDA, CDR2 SQIVND (reference sequence). The CDR3 is made up of 14 amino acids. The CDR3 DNA reads as TGTGCCAGTAGTGTGGACAAGTCGGGTGGTGGCTACACCTTC. As protein: CASSVDKSGGGYTF.

V and J are TRBV18 and TRBJ2-5; 9 bases fit TRBD1. Per the germline V gene, CDR1 is KGHSH and CDR2 is LQKENI. The CDR3 totals 16 residues. V lost 6 bases and J lost 4; bases outside the gene matches: 12. The DNA of the CDR3 is TGTGCCAGCTCGCTTGGTCGGACAGGGGAGGGAGAGACCCAGTACTTC. Translation gives CASSLGRTGEGETQYF.

The J gene is TRBJ1-5, the V gene TRBV7-9; 9 bases are a match to TRBD1. Germline V CDR1 and CDR2: SEHNR, FQNEAQ (reference sequence). Unmatched junction bases numbered 9, after V lost 5 bases and J lost 7 bases. CDR3 length: 15 amino acids. CDR3 region: CASSLGQGIEQPQHF. CDR3 nucleotides: TGTGCCAGCAGCCTAGGACAGGGGATTGAACAGCCCCAGCATTTT.

This clone has a single count. This sequence joins TRBV6-6 and TRBJ1-4; D is perhaps TRBD1 (6 bases). Trimming cost V 6 bases and J 8 bases, with 16 bases left between them. This CDR3 contains 14 residues. Germline values: CDR1 MNHNY, CDR2 SVGAGI (reference sequence). The CDR3 bases are TGTGCCAGCAGCCCCGGACAGTTAGCGGAAAAACTGTTTTTT. Protein product: CASSPGQLAEKLFF.

The genes are TRBV15 and TRBJ1-6; a weak D match, TRBD1 (5 bases). Trimming removed 1 base from V and 8 bases from J, with 9 bases in between. There are 14 residues in the CDR3. The V gene's germline CDR1 is LNHNV and CDR2 YYDKDF (reference sequence). The CDR3 reads CATSRVQGYSPLHF. In DNA, the CDR3 is TGTGCCACCAGCAGAGTCCAGGGTTATTCACCCCTCCACTTT. The full variable domain, in which reference TRBV15 and TRBJ1-6 provide the parts outside the CDR3, is DAMVIQNPRYQVTQFGKPVTLSCSQTLNHNVMYWYQQKSSQAPKLLFHYYDKDFNNEADTPDNFQSRRPNTSFCFLDIRSPGLGDTAMYLCATSRVQGYSPLHFGNGTRLTVT.

There are a few counts of this clone. J is TRBJ1-2 and V is TRBV6-2 or TRBV6-3; D might be TRBD1 (6 bases). Trimming removed 5 bases at V and 8 bases at J, with 15 bases between. This CDR3 region has 13 residues. CDR1 and CDR2 (germline): MNHEY, SVGEGT. CDR3 nucleotides: TGTGCCAGCAGTGAGGGACGAGGGACAGGCTACACCTTC. It yields the protein CASSEGRGTGYTF.

The rearrangement joins TRBV12-2 to TRBJ2-1; the table assigns TRBD2, which was not confirmed against the DNA. TRBV12-2 is classified as a pseudogene. This CDR3 region has 14 residues. The CDR3 reads CASRFRTSNNEQFF. In DNA, the CDR3 is TGTGCAAGTCGCTTTAGGACTAGCAACAATGAGCAGTTCTTC.

This chain links TRBV7-2 with TRBJ1-5; the D gene is possibly TRBD1 (5 bases). The CDR3 length is 15 residues. V lost 5 bases and J lost 3, with 14 bases in between. Germline CDR1 and CDR2: SGHTA and FQGNSA. The DNA for the CDR3 is TGTGCCAGCAGCAGTTTAGGGGAGGACAATCAGCCCCAGCATTTT. The encoded protein is CASSSLGEDNQPQHF.

The V and J genes are TRBV13 and TRBJ2-5; 8 positions agree with TRBD2. Germline-derived CDR1 and CDR2 are PRHDT and FYEKMQ (reference sequence). V lost 4 bases to trimming and J lost 1 base; unmatched junction nucleotides: 5. CDR3 length: 15 amino acids. CDR3 in DNA: TGTGCCAGCAGCTCCCCCGGGGGGGGCCAAGAGACCCAGTACTTC. Residues: CASSSPGGGQETQYF.

This chain links TRBV9 with TRBJ1-2, with D possibly matching TRBD1 (5 bases). V shed 4 bases and J shed 2 bases, with 15 bases lying between them. This CDR3 has 15 residues. The germline CDR1 and CDR2 sequences are SGDLS and YYNGEE. The CDR3 coding sequence is TGTGCCAGCAGCCTGGACATTGATGGGAACTATGGCTACACCTTC. The encoded protein is CASSLDIDGNYGYTF.

The V call is TRBV5-1, the J call TRBJ2-6; possible D gene TRBD1, 6 bases. V was pared by 0 bases and J by 0 bases, with 7 bases between. The CDR3 covers 16 residues. Germline assignment: CDR1 SGHRS and CDR2 YFSETQ. Written as DNA, the CDR3 is TGCGCCAGCAGCTTGGGACAGGCCTCTGGGGCCAACGTCCTGACTTTC. It is translated as CASSLGQASGANVLTF.

The rearrangement uses TRBV6-5 and TRBJ1-2, with TRBD1 matching over 7 bases. The CDR3 length is 13 residues. Per the germline V gene, CDR1 is MNHEY and CDR2 is SVGAGI. The trim removed 7 bases at V and 6 bases at J, leaving 8 bases unmatched. The DNA of the CDR3 is TGTGCCAGCACACAACAGGGGAAGCATGGCTACACCTTC. Protein: CASTQQGKHGYTF.

The J gene is TRBJ2-7, the V gene TRBV12-3 or TRBV12-4, with TRBD1 matching over 7 bases. V shed 2 bases and J 7 bases; nucleotides not matched to a gene: 2. The CDR3 length is 12 residues. This chain's CDR3 is CASSLPRGEQYF. The CDR3 coding sequence is TGTGCCAGCAGTTTACCCAGGGGGGAGCAGTACTTC.

In its sample, this clone was seen a few times. This chain links TRBV30 with TRBJ2-5, with 7 bases aligning to TRBD1. CDR3 length: 16 amino acids. J gave up 5 bases and V 0 bases, and 12 bases lay outside the gene matches. CDR1 is GTSNPN, CDR2 SVGIG, per germline (reference sequence). CDR3 amino acids: CAWSVGIRQGHETQYF. As DNA, the CDR3 is TGTGCCTGGAGTGTCGGGATCCGACAGGGACATGAGACCCAGTACTTC. Combining the CDR3 with reference TRBV30 and TRBJ2-5 gives the whole variable domain SQTIHQWPATLVQPVGSPLSLECTVEGTSNPNLYWYRQAAGRGLQLLFYSVGIGQISSEVPQNLSASRPQDRQFILSSKKLLLSDSGFYLCAWSVGIRQGHETQYFGPGTRLLVL.

This chain joins TRBV19 and TRBJ2-6; the match to TRBD1 covers 8 bases. V lost 4 bases, J lost 0 bases, and 5 bases stayed unmatched. The CDR3 has 17 residues. Looked up from germline, CDR1 is LNHDA and CDR2 is SQIVND (reference sequence). The CDR3: CASSSTGGYSGANVLTF. The CDR3 DNA is TGTGCCAGTAGTAGTACAGGGGGATACTCTGGGGCCAACGTCCTGACTTTC.

The J gene is TRBJ2-1, the V gene TRBV10-3, with 10 bases fitting TRBD2. V lost 7 bases and J lost 5; bases outside the gene matches: 14. CDR1 is ENHRY, CDR2 SYGVKD, per germline. CDR3 size: 17 residues. The CDR3 DNA follows: TGTGCCATCACCCCGGAGCGGGGGGGCAGTATGAACAATGAGCAGTTCTTC. It codes for CAITPERGGSMNNEQFF.

This clone showed up just once. The V call is TRBV7-9, the J call TRBJ1-5; D is unresolved. Deletions cut 5 bases from V and 3 bases from J, with 5 bases between. Germline V lookup: CDR1 SEHNR, CDR2 FQNEAQ (reference sequence). The CDR3 totals 12 residues. The CDR3 nucleotides read TGTGCCAGCAGCCGGTCCAATCAGCCCCAGCATTTT. Amino acid sequence: CASSRSNQPQHF.

This chain uses TRBV3-1 (or the pseudogene TRBV3-2) with TRBJ2-1; 7 nucleotides align to TRBD1. V gave up 4 bases and J gave up 5 bases; unmatched junction bases: 5. The CDR3 spans 14 residues. Germline V gene lookup returns CDR1 LGHDT and CDR2 YNNKEL (reference sequence). In DNA, the CDR3 is TGTGCCAGCAGCCTTAGACAGGGAAACAATGAGCAGTTCTTC. Translation gives CASSLRQGNNEQFF.

As DNA, the CDR3 is TGTGCCAGCAGATCGCTGGCGGGTTGGAACATTCAGTACTTC. Protein sequence: CASRSLAGWNIQYF. The chain employs TRBV28 and TRBJ2-4; TRBD2 might be the D (5 bases). The CDR3 is 14 residues long. V was clipped by 6 bases and J by 7 bases, with 16 bases between them. The V gene's germline CDR1 is MDHEN and CDR2 SYDVKM.

The chain uses TRBV28 and TRBJ1-5; 7 nucleotides align to TRBD1. Germline-derived CDR1 and CDR2 are MDHEN and SYDVKM. The CDR3 has 14 amino acids. The V segment lost 6 bases and the J segment 3 bases; nucleotides outside the gene matches: 5. The CDR3 DNA reads as TGTGCCAGCAGGGGGACAGTAATCAATCAGCCCCAGCATTTT. Its protein is CASRGTVINQPQHF.

The genes are TRBV6-1 and TRBJ1-1; D uncertain. The CDR3 spans 11 residues. CDR1 and CDR2 (germline): MNHNS, SASEGT. V was trimmed by 2 bases and J by 11 bases, leaving 9 bases between them. CDR3 sequence reads: CASSETFSAFF. CDR3 sequence (DNA): TGTGCCAGCAGTGAAACCTTCAGTGCTTTCTTT.

The chain is built from TRBV3-1 (or the pseudogene TRBV3-2) and TRBJ1-2; D unclear. The V gene's germline CDR1 is LGHDT and CDR2 YNNKEL (reference sequence). Trimming took off 4 bases at V and 4 bases at J, with 13 bases between the two ends. The CDR3 length is 14 residues. The CDR3 sequence is CASSPREASYGYTF. The CDR3 DNA reads TGTGCCAGCAGCCCCCGGGAGGCCTCCTATGGCTACACCTTC.

This rearrangement joins TRBV10-3 to TRBJ1-5; 9 bases align to TRBD1. V lost 4 bases and J lost 4; bases outside the gene matches: 14. Germline CDR1 is ENHRY and CDR2 is SYGVKD. This CDR3 is built from 18 residues. The CDR3 reads CAISGGIQGAGINQPQHF. DNA for the CDR3: TGTGCCATCAGTGGGGGTATACAGGGGGCTGGAATAAATCAGCCCCAGCATTTT.

The rearrangement uses TRBV18 and TRBJ2-2; unclear D gene. CDR3 size: 13 residues. Germline loops: CDR1 KGHSH, CDR2 LQKENI. Between the trimmed V and J ends, which lost 6 bases and 4 bases, there was a span of 9 bases. The CDR3 DNA sequence: TGTGCCAGCTCTTCGACTCCCACCGGGGAGCTGTTTTTT. Its translation is CASSSTPTGELFF. The variable domain in full, completed from reference TRBV18 and TRBJ2-2, reads NAGVMQNPRHLVRRRGQEARLRCSPMKGHSHVYWYRQLPEEGLKFMVYLQKENIIDESGMPKERFSAEFPKEGPSILRIQQVVRGDSAAYFCASSSTPTGELFFGEGSRLTVL.